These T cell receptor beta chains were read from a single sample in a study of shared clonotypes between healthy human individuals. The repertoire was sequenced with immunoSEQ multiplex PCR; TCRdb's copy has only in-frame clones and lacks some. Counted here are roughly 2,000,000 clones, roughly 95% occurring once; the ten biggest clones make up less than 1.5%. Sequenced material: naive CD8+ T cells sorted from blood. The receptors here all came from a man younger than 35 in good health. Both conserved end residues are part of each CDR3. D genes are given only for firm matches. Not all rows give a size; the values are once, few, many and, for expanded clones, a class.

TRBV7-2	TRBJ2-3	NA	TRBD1	CASSLVGTVPLYF	TGTGCCAGCAGCCTAGTTGGGACAGTCCCTTTGTATTTT
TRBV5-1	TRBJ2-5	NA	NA	CASSVTLGGPETQYF	TGCGCCAGCAGCGTCACTCTCGGGGGGCCGGAGACCCAGTACTTC
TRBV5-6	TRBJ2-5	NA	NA	CASSLWQGYSEGETQYF	TGTGCCAGCAGCTTGTGGCAGGGTTACTCCGAGGGGGAGACCCAGTACTTC
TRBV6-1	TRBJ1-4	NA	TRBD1	CASSEIGTDYYEKLFF	TGTGCCAGCAGTGAAATAGGGACAGACTATTATGAAAAACTGTTTTTT
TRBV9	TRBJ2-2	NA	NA	CASSGETRKNTGELFF	TGTGCCAGCAGCGGAGAGACTAGAAAGAACACCGGGGAGCTGTTTTTT
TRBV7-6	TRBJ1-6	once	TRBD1	CASSPHRDRESPLHF	TGTGCCAGCAGTCCCCACCGGGACAGAGAATCACCCCTCCACTTT
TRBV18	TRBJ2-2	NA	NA	CASSALISKNTGELFF	TGTGCCAGCTCTGCCCTAATATCAAAGAACACCGGGGAGCTGTTTTTT
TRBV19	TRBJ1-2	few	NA	CASSIDLEFYGYTF	TGTGCCAGTAGTATTGACCTGGAATTTTATGGCTACACCTTC
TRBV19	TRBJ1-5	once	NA	CASSPATGNSQPRHF	TGTGCCAGTAGTCCAGCCACAGGGAATAGTCAGCCCCGGCATTTT
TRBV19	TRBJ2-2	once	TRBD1	CASSQGSTGELFF	TGTGCCAGTTCACAGGGGAGTACCGGGGAGCTGTTTTTT
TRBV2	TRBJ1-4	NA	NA	CASSDRGSGGWEKLFF	TGTGCCAGCAGTGACCGCGGATCGGGGGGCTGGGAAAAACTGTTTTTT
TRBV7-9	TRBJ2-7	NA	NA	CASSLEAGEGSYEQYF	TGTGCCAGCAGCTTAGAAGCAGGGGAGGGGTCCTACGAGCAGTACTTC
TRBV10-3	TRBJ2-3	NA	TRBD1	CATLPLTGGTDTQYF	TGTGCCACCCTCCCCCTGACAGGGGGCACAGATACGCAGTATTTT
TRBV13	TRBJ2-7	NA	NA	CASSSDGSSYEQYF	TGTGCCAGCAGCTCCGACGGGAGCTCCTACGAGCAGTACTTC
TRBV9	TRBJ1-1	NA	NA	CASSPRGANTEAFF	TGTGCCAGCAGCCCCCGGGGGGCGAACACTGAAGCTTTCTTT
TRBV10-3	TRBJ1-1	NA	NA	CAISRGASEAFF	TGTGCCATCAGTCGGGGGGCAAGTGAAGCTTTCTTT
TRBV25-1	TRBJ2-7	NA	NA	CASSELVAATYEQYF	TGTGCCAGCAGTGAGTTGGTAGCGGCTACCTACGAGCAGTACTTC
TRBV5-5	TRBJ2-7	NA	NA	CASQPDPGSYEQYF	TGTGCCAGCCAGCCGGATCCAGGGAGCTACGAGCAGTACTTC
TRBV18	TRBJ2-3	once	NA	CASSPFVEADTQYF	TGTGCCAGCTCACCATTTGTTGAAGCAGATACGCAGTATTTT
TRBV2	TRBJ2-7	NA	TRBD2	CASSDSGRESYEQYF	TGTGCCAGCAGTGACAGCGGGAGAGAGTCCTACGAGCAGTACTTC
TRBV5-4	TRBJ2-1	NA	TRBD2	CASSLGTSLLQFF	TGTGCCAGCAGCTTGGGGACTAGTTTACTGCAGTTCTTC
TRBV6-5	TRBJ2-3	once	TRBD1	CASEDRGTDTQYF	TGTGCCAGCGAAGACAGGGGCACAGATACGCAGTATTTT
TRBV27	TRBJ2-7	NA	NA	CASSPGAMGSYEQYF	TGTGCCAGCAGTCCAGGGGCCATGGGGTCCTACGAGCAGTACTTC
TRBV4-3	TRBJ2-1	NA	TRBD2	CASSQDTGLAGYNEQFF	TGCGCCAGCAGCCAAGATACAGGACTAGCGGGTTATAATGAGCAGTTCTTC
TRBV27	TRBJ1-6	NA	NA	CASSNQQGEFHF	TGTGCCAGCAGTAACCAACAGGGTGAGTTCCACTTT
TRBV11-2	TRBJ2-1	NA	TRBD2	CASSSASGRSYNEQFF	TGTGCCAGCAGCTCAGCTAGCGGGAGATCGTATAATGAGCAGTTCTTC
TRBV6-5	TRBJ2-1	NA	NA	CASSTWGNEQFF	TGTGCCAGCAGTACGTGGGGGAATGAGCAGTTCTTC
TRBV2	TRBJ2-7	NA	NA	CASRQDTSYEQYF	TGTGCCAGCAGGCAAGACACCAGCTACGAGCAGTACTTC
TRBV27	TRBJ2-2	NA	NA	CASSLRQDVWNTGELFF	TGTGCCAGCAGTTTACGACAGGATGTCTGGAACACCGGGGAGCTGTTTTTT
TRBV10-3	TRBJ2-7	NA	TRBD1	CAISDGDSYEQYF	TGTGCCATCAGTGACGGGGACAGCTACGAGCAGTACTTC
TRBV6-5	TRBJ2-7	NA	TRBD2	CASRTSGGDEQYF	TGTGCCAGCAGGACTAGCGGGGGTGACGAGCAGTACTTC
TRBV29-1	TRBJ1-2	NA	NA	CSVGELYGYTF	TGCAGCGTTGGCGAGCTATATGGCTACACCTTC
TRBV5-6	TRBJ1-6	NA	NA	CASSLGGSPLHF	TGTGCCAGCAGCTTGGGAGGGTCACCCCTCCACTTT
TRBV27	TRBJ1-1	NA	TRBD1	CASSIQGGNAEAFF	TGTGCCAGCAGTATACAGGGGGGTAACGCTGAAGCTTTCTTT
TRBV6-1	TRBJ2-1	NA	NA	CASSAGVSNEQFF	TGTGCCAGCAGTGCCGGGGTCTCGAATGAGCAGTTCTTC
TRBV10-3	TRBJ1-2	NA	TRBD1	CAISEQDRGVRGYTF	TGTGCCATCAGTGAGCAGGACAGGGGAGTTAGAGGCTACACCTTC
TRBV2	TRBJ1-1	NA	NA	CASRTAPEAFF	TGTGCCAGCAGAACAGCGCCTGAAGCTTTCTTT
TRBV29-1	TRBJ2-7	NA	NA	CSVSKGGGSYEQYF	TGCAGCGTCTCTAAGGGAGGTGGCTCCTACGAGCAGTACTTC
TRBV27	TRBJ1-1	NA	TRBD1	CASSLRQGALNTEAFF	TGTGCCAGCAGTTTAAGACAGGGGGCTCTGAACACTGAAGCTTTCTTT
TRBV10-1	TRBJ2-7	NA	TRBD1	CASSESDRGLHEQYF	TGCGCCAGCAGTGAGTCAGACAGGGGGCTTCACGAGCAGTACTTC
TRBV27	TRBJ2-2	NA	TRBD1	CASSPDRVGPGELFF	TGTGCCAGCAGTCCCGACAGGGTTGGTCCCGGGGAGCTGTTTTTT
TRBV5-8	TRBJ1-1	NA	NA	CASSLGYTEAFF	TGTGCCAGCAGCTTAGGTTACACTGAAGCTTTCTTT
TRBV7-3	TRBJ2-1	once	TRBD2	CASSSYGTSGGLNNEQFF	TGTGCCAGCAGCTCTTACGGGACTAGCGGGGGCCTAAACAATGAGCAGTTCTTC
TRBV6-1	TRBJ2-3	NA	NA	CASSDPSRDSTDTQYF	TGTGCCAGCAGTGATCCCTCAAGAGATAGCACAGATACGCAGTATTTT
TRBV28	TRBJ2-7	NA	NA	CASSSPQDSLLEQYF	TGTGCCAGCAGTTCTCCCCAGGACAGCCTTTTGGAGCAGTACTTC
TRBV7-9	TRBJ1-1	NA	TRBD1	CASSATGTGFTEAFF	TGTGCCAGCAGCGCCACCGGGACAGGGTTCACTGAAGCTTTCTTT
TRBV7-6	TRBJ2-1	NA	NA	CASSLPRGGGADNEQFF	TGTGCCAGCAGCCTCCCTCGTGGGGGTGGTGCGGACAATGAGCAGTTCTTC
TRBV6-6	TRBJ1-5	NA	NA	CASSYSTVPYQPQHF	TGTGCCAGCAGTTACTCGACAGTTCCTTATCAGCCCCAGCATTTT
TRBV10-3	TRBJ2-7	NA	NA	CAISEGHSYEQYF	TGTGCCATCAGTGAGGGACATTCTTACGAGCAGTACTTC
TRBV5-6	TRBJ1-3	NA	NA	CASSLPRGTGNTIYF	TGTGCCAGCAGCTTGCCCCGGGGAACTGGAAACACCATATATTTT
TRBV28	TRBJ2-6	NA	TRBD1	CATQTRWDSNPSGANVLTF	TGTGCCACCCAGACAAGATGGGACAGCAACCCTTCTGGGGCCAACGTCCTGACTTTC
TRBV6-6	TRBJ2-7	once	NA	CASSADGTGAYEQYF	TGTGCCAGCAGTGCAGATGGGACGGGAGCCTACGAGCAGTACTTC
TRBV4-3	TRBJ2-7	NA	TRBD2	CASSQSLGGGPLDEQYF	TGCGCCAGCAGCCAATCCCTCGGGGGAGGGCCCCTGGACGAGCAGTACTTC
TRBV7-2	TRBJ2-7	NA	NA	CASSYAGFSYEQYF	TGTGCCAGCAGCTACGCCGGGTTCTCCTACGAGCAGTACTTC
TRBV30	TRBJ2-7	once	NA	CAWSVLSSEQYF	TGTGCCTGGAGTGTACTGAGTAGCGAGCAGTACTTC
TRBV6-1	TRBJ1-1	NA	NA	CASSEPFWGDPKAFF	TGTGCCAGCAGTGAGCCATTTTGGGGGGACCCCAAAGCTTTCTTT
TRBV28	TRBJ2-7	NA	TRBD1	CASQTGQGAREQYF	TGTGCCAGCCAAACGGGACAGGGGGCCCGCGAGCAGTACTTC
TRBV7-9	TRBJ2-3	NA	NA	CASSLALGPDTQYF	TGTGCCAGCAGCTTAGCGCTAGGCCCAGATACGCAGTATTTT
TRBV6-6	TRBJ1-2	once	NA	CASSYGDGLGVGYTF	TGTGCCAGCAGTTATGGGGATGGTCTAGGCGTGGGCTACACCTTC